This entry is about one TCR beta chain. Its cognate antigen is unknown. This sample was taken from a study of OX40 agonist ivuxolimab in advanced cancers. Whole-study context: In this trial design, patients received ivuxolimab intravenously at 0.01 to 10 mg/kg every 2 weeks. The study's findings and limits: Clonal expansion among partial responders at 0.1-3.0 mg/kg ranked near the lowest. Antigens targeted by the expanded peripheral T cells were not determined. Within 6 weeks, CD4+ and CD8+ blood T cells expanded clonally at 0.1 to 3.0 mg/kg.

Sequencing used immunoSEQ multiplex PCR; TCRdb keeps in-frame clones, though not all of them. The sample contains around 19,000 clones, more than 75% of which appear only once. The trim removed 3 bases at V and 0 bases at J, leaving 7 bases unmatched. Germline lookup yields CDR1 MGHRA and CDR2 YSYEKL. The length of the CDR3 is 17 residues. The chain is built from TRBV4-1 and TRBJ2-1, with 8 bases fitting TRBD2. This receptor was obtained from an adult with an advanced solid tumor such as melanoma, head and neck, liver or kidney cancer. Specimen: CD4+ or CD8+ T cells sorted from blood, collected in a trial of the OX40 agonist ivuxolimab. CDR3 sequence (DNA): TGCGCCAGCAGCCAGGCTCCGGGACTAGGCTCCTACAATGAGCAGTTCTTC. Translating it yields CASSQAPGLGSYNEQFF.